What follows describes a single T cell receptor beta chain. The V end was cut by 6 bases, the J end by 6 bases, with 14 bases between. Per germline, CDR1 LNHDA and CDR2 SQIVND (reference sequence). The CDR3 extends over 13 amino acids. This entry is derived from a study of blood T cell repertoires in COVID-19. Across the study: Sample material is recorded as cDNA or gDNA derived from T cells, B-cell-depleted T cells, or PBMCs.

Assay: immunoSEQ multiplex PCR; the TCRdb copy retains only in-frame clones and omits some. This sample yields approximately 140,000 clones, of which roughly 82% are seen a single time; about 16% belongs to the top ten. The source material was peripheral blood. The chain uses TRBV19 and TRBJ1-2, with D hard to call. This TCR derives from a human donor with acute or convalescent COVID-19. The donor label of this sample is uncertain. This chain's CDR3 is CASRLARVNGYTF. Written as DNA, the CDR3 is TGTGCCAGTAGACTCGCCCGGGTGAATGGCTACACCTTC.